The T cell receptor beta chain under discussion was sequenced for a study of cytomegalovirus exposure and HLA in healthy donors. Primers included in the PCR were 60 Vbeta and 13 Jbeta primers. TCRdb's copy holds only in-frame clones and misses some; the assay was immunoSEQ multiplex PCR. This table has about 200,000 clones, less than 80% appearing once. The receptor was derived from a girl aged 2-10 years in good health and CMV-seronegative. The sequenced sample consisted of PBMCs.

Here the CDR3 DNA reads TGTGCCAGCAGGAAAGGCGGGACAGCTACTTACGAGCAGTACTTC. This encodes CASRKGGTATYEQYF. The chain combines TRBV7-2 with TRBJ2-7; tentative D call: TRBD1 (7 bases). V was clipped by 6 bases and J by 4 bases, with 19 bases between them. Germline loops: CDR1 SGHTA, CDR2 FQGNSA. The CDR3 is made up of 15 amino acids.